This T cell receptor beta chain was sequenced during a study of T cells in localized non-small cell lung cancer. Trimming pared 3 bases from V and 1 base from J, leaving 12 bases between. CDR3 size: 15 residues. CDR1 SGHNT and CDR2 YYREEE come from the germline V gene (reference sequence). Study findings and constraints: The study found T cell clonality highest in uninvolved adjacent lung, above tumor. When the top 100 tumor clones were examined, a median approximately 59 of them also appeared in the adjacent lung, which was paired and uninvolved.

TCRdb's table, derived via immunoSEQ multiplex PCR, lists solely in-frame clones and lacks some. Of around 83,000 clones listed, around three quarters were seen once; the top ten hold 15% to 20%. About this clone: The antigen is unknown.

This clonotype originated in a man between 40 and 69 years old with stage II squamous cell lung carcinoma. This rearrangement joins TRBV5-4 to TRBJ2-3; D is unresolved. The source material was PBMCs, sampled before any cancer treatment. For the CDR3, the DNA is TGTGCCAGCAGCTCCAAAGGCTGGGGCACAGATACGCAGTATTTT. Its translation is CASSSKGWGTDTQYF.